This T cell receptor (beta chain) originates from a study of Ad26.COV2.S vaccination and SARS-CoV-2 variants. Notes on the study in general: Analyses of TCR breadth and depth may have underestimated total T cell responses.

The CDR3 is made up of 15 amino acids. The germline V gene has CDR1 MNHEY and CDR2 SVGAGI. The V gene end was trimmed by 7 bases and the J gene end by 2 bases; junction bases not matched to a gene: 5. Treatment noted: about 20 received Ad26.COV2.S at low or high dose, single or two shots; roughly five received placebo; per-sample allocation not given. All samples were drawn on day 63, counting from the first vaccine or placebo injection. This table comes from immunoSEQ multiplex PCR, and its TCRdb copy is limited to in-frame clones, with some not included. In the table there are over 400,000 clones, about 92% of which are singletons. Concerning this clone: Its specificity is not known.

The chain has TRBV6-5 and TRBJ2-5, with 12 bases lining up with TRBD2. The receptor's source is a person between 18 and 59 years old who received the Ad26.COV2.S COVID-19 vaccine or a placebo. Sequencing was performed on peripheral blood, taken in a trial of Ad26.COV2.S vaccine versus placebo. This CDR3 reads CASTGLAGLQETQYF. The DNA for the CDR3 is TGTGCCAGCACCGGACTAGCGGGGCTACAAGAGACCCAGTACTTC.